Given below is one T cell receptor beta chain in context. These data belong to a study of blood T cell repertoires in COVID-19. Study-wide background: PBMCs, B-cell-depleted T cells, or T cells were the source of the cDNA or gDNA that made up the material.

In the study's own analysis: Scientists estimated how many nucleated cells there were by amplifying reference gene primers. Measured with immunoSEQ multiplex PCR; TCRdb has only the in-frame clones, and not every one. Clonal size and the V and J genes are those of that table, whereas D and trimming came from the DNA. The repertoire consists of 90,000 to 120,000 clones, with around 90% occurring once and the leading ten covering approximately 5%. The TCR comes from a middle-aged man with active or convalescent COVID-19. Sequencing used peripheral blood.

CDR3 sequence (DNA): TGCGCCAGCAGCCGAGACAGGGGATTTTCCTACGAGCAGTACTTC. Translation: CASSRDRGFSYEQYF. The V and J genes are TRBV4-3 and TRBJ2-7; TRBD1 agrees at 8 bases. CDR3 length equals 15 residues. The germline V gene has CDR1 LGHNA and CDR2 YSLEER. J lost 1 base, V lost 4 bases, and 6 bases had no gene match.